Given below is one T cell receptor beta chain in context. Authors' data handling: Amplifying reference gene primers gave estimates of nucleated cell counts. Sequencing used immunoSEQ multiplex PCR; TCRdb keeps in-frame clones, though not all of them. V, J and clone size are taken as reported in that table, and D and trimming were inferred from the DNA itself. The sample shows about 130,000 clones, more than 85% of them seen only once. The sample comes from a study of blood T cell repertoires in COVID-19. Study summary: Specimens from acute and convalescent COVID-19 originated in the United States, Italy and Spain. PBMCs, B-cell-depleted T cells, or T cells were the source of the cDNA or gDNA that made up the material.

This CDR3 contains 15 residues. V lost 4 bases, J lost 5 bases, and 8 bases stayed unmatched. Germline CDR1 and CDR2: SGHNT and YYREEE (reference sequence). The sequence derives from a middle-aged man with active or convalescent COVID-19. The chain uses TRBV5-4 and TRBJ2-5; 10 bases agree with TRBD2. Sequencing was carried out using peripheral blood. CDR3 amino acids: CASSQTLSGGETQYF. In DNA, the CDR3 is TGTGCCAGCAGCCAGACACTTAGCGGGGGGGAGACCCAGTACTTC.